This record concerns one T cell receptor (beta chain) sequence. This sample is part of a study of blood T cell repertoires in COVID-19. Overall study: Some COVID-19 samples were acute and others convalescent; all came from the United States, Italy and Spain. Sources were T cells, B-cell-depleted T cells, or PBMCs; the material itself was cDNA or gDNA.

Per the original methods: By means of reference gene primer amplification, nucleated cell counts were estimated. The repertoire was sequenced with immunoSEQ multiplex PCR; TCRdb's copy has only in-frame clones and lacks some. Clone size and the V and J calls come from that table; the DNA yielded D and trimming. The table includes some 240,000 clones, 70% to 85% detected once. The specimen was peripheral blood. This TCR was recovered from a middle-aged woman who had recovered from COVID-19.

CDR3 loop: CASSQDWGQPYEQYF. The CDR3 nucleotides are TGCGCCAGCAGCCAAGATTGGGGACAACCTTACGAGCAGTACTTC. The chain uses TRBV4-3 and TRBJ2-7, with D perhaps matching TRBD1 (6 bases). From germline, CDR1 is LGHNA and CDR2 YSLEER. Trimming pared 0 bases from V and 4 bases from J, leaving 13 bases between. This CDR3 has 15 residues.